This TCR beta chain derives from a study of shared clonotypes between healthy human individuals. Study results and limitations: At large depth, rarefaction still showed sorted-subset sequencing to be incomplete.

The donors were adults (healthy and HIV-negative) with no recent acute infections or vaccinations. It was into CD45RA+ naive and CD45RA-negative memory subsets that the CD4+ cells were split. In the original processing: Filtering differed since immunoSEQ provided only junctions, with no quality scores. Using immunoSEQ multiplex PCR, the repertoire was profiled, and TCRdb retains in-frame clones only, with some absent. D and trimming come from the DNA, and the V and J calls and clone size come from that table. Of more than 1 million clones in the sample, approximately 78% were seen once. CDR3 size: 13 residues. CDR1 is MDHEN, CDR2 SYDVKM, per germline. The germline V and J ends were trimmed by 6 bases and 8 bases, with 17 bases remaining between them. Comments on this clone: Its target is not known.

The source of this sequence is a man younger than 30 in good health. Some clones in this sample may be carry-over from other donors' samples. The material sequenced was memory CD4+ T cells from PBMCs. Documented subset: CD45RA-negative fraction. The chain uses TRBV28 and TRBJ2-7; D is undetermined. In nucleotides, the CDR3 is TGTGCCAGCAGCAACACCGGGTCCGGAAAGCAGTACTTC. Translating it yields CASSNTGSGKQYF.